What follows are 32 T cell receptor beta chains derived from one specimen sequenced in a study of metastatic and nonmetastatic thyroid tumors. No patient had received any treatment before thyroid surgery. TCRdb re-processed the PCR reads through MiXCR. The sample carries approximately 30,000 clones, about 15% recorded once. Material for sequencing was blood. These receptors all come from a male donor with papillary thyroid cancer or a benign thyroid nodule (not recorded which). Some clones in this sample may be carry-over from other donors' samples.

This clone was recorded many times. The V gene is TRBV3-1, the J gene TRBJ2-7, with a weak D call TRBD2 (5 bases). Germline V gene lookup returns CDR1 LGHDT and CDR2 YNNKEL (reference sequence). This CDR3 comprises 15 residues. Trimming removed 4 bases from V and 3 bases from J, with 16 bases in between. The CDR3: CASSPISAGYYEQYF. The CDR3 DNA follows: TGTGCCAGCAGCCCGATCAGCGCGGGCTACTACGAGCAGTACTTC.

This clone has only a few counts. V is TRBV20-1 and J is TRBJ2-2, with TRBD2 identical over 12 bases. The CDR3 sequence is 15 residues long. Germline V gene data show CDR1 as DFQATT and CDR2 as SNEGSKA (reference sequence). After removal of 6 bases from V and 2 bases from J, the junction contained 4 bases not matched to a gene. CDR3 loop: CSASSGRANTGELFF. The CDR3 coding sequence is TGCAGTGCGTCTAGCGGGAGGGCAAACACCGGGGAGCTGTTTTTT.

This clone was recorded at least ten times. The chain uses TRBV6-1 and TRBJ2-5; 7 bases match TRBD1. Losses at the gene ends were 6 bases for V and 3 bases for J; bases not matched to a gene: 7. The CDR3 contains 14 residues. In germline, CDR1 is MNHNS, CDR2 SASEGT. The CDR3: CASSAGTAKETQYF. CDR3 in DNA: TGTGCCAGCAGCGCCGGGACAGCAAAAGAGACCCAGTACTTC.

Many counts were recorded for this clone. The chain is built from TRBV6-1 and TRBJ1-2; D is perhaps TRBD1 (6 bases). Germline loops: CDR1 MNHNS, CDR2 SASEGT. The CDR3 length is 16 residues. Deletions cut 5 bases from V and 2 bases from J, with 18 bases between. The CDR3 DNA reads TGTGCCAGCAGTCCCCACCCTTCGACAGGAAACTATGGCTACACCTTC. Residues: CASSPHPSTGNYGYTF.

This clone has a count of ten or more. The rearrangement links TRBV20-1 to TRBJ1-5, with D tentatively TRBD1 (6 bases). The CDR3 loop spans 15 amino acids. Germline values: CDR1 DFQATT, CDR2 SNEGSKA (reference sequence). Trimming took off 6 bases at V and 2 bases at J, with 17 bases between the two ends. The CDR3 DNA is TGCAGTGCAAACGCACAGGGAAGTGGCAATCAGCCCCAGCATTTT. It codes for CSANAQGSGNQPQHF.

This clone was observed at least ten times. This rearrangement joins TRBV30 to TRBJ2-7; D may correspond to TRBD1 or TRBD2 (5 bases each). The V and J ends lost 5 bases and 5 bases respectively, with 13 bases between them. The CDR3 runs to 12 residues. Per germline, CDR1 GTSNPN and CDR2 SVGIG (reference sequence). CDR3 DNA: TGTGCCTGGGGGGGAACTGTGAACGAGCAGTACTTC. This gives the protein CAWGGTVNEQYF.

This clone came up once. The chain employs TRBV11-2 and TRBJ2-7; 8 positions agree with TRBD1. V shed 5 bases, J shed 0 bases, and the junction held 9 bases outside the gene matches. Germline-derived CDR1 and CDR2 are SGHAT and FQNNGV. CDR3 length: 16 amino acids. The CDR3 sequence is CASSPAPGQASYEQYF. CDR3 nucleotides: TGTGCCAGCAGCCCCGCCCCGGGACAGGCCTCCTACGAGCAGTACTTC.

The CDR3: CAWGWETNEQFF. The DNA of the CDR3 is TGTGCCTGGGGCTGGGAGACTAATGAGCAGTTCTTC. V and J are TRBV30 and TRBJ2-1, with D possibly matching TRBD2 (5 bases). V was shortened by 5 bases and J by 7 bases, with 12 bases between the two germline ends. This CDR3 has 12 residues. Germline values: CDR1 GTSNPN, CDR2 SVGIG (reference sequence).

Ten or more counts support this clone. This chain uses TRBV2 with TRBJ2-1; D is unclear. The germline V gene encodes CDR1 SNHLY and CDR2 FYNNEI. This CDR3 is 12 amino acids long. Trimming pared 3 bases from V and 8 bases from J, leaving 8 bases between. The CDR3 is CASSDGGYEQFF. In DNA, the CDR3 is TGTGCCAGCAGTGACGGCGGTTATGAGCAGTTCTTC.

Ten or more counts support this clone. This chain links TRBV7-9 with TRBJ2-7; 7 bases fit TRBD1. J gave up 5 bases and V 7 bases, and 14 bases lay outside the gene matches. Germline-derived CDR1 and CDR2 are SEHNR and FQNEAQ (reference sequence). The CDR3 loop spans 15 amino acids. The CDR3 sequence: CASTWDSTLPNEQYF. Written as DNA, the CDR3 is TGTGCCAGCACCTGGGACAGCACGTTGCCCAACGAGCAGTACTTC.

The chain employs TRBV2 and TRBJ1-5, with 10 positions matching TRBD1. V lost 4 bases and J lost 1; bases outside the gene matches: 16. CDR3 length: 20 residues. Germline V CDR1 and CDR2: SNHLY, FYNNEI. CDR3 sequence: CASSAGQGDTGERSNQPQHF. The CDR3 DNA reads TGTGCCAGCAGTGCTGGACAGGGGGACACCGGGGAGCGGAGCAATCAGCCCCAGCATTTT.

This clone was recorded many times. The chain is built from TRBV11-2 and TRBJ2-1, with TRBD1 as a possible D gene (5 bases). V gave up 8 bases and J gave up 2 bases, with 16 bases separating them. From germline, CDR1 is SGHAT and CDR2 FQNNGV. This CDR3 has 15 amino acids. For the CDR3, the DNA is TGTGCCAGCGCCAGGGCGCTAGTCACCTACAATGAGCAGTTCTTC. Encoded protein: CASARALVTYNEQFF.

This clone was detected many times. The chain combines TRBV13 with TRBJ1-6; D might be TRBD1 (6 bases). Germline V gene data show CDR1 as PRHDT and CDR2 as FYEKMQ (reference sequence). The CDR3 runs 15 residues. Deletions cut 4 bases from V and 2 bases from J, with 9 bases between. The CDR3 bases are TGTGCCAGCAGCTATGGGACACCCTATAATTCACCCCTCCACTTT. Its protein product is CASSYGTPYNSPLHF.

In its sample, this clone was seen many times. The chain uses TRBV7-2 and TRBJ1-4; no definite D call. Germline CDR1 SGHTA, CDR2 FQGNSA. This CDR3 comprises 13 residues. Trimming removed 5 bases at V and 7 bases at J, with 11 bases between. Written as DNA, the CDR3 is TGTGCCAGCAGCCCCGCCCGGGGTGAAAAACTGTTTTTT. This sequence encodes CASSPARGEKLFF.

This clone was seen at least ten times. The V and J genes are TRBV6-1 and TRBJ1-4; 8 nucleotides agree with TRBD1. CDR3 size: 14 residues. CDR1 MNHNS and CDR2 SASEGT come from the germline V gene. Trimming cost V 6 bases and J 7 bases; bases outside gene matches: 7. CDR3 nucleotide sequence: TGTGCCAGCAGCCAGACAGGGGTGGGTGAAAAACTGTTTTTT. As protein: CASSQTGVGEKLFF.

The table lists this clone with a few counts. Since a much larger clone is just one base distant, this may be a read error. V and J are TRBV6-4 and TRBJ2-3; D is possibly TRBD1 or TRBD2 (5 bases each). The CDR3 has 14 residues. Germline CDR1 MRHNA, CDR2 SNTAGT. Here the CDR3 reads CASIDSKGTDAQYF. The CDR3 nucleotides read TGTGCCAGCATTGACTCGAAGGGGACGGATGCGCAGTATTTT.

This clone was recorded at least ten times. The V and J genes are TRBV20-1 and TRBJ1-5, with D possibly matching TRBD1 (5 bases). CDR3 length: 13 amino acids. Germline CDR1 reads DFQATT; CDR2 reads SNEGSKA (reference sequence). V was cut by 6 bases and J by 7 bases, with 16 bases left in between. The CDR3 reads CSAPGGYGQPQHF. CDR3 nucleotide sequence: TGCAGTGCCCCGGGGGGGTACGGGCAGCCCCAGCATTTT.

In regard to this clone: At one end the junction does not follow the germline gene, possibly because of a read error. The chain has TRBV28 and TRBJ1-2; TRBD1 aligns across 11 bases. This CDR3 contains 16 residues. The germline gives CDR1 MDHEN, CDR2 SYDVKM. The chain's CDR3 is CARSYRGQGDSLGYTF. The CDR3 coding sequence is TGTGCCAGAAGTTATCGGGGACAGGGGGATTCCCTTGGCTACACCTTC.

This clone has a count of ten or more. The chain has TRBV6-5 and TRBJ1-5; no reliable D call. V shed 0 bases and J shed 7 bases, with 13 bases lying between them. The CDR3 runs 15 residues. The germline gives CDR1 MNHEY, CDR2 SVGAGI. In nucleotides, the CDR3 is TGTGCCAGCAGTTACTCGATCCAGGCGATACAGCCCCAGCATTTT. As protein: CASSYSIQAIQPQHF.

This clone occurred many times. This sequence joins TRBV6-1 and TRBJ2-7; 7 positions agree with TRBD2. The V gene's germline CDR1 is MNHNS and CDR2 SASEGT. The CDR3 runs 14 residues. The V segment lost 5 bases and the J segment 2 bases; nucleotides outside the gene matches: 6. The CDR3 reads CASSMRDYTYEQYF. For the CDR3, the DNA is TGTGCCAGCAGTATGCGGGACTATACCTACGAGCAGTACTTC.

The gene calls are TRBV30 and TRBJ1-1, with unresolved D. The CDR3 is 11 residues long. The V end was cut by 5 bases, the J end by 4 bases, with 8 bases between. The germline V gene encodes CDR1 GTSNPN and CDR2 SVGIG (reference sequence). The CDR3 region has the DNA TGTGCCTGGGTGAGGGCCACTGAAGCTTTCTTT. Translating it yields CAWVRATEAFF.

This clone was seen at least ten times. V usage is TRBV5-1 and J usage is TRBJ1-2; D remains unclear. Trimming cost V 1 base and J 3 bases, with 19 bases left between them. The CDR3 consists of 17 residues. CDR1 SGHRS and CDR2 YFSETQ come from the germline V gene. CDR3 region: CASSLRWGEEVDYGYTF. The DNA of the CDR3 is TGCGCCAGCAGCTTGAGGTGGGGAGAAGAGGTCGACTATGGCTACACCTTC.

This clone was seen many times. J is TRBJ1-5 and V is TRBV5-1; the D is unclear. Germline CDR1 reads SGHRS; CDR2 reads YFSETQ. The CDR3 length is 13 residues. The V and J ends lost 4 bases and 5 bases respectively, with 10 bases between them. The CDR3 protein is CASSLGVDQPQHF. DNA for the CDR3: TGCGCCAGCAGCCTGGGAGTGGATCAGCCCCAGCATTTT.

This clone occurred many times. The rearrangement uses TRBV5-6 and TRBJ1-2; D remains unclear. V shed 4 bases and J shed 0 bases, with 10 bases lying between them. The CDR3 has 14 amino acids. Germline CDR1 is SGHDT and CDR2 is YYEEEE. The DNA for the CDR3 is TGTGCCAGCAGCCTCGGCAGCGCTAACTATGGCTACACCTTC. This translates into CASSLGSANYGYTF.

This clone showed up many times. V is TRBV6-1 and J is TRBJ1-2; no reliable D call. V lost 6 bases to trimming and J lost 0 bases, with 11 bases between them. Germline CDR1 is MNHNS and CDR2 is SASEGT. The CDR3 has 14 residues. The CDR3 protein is CASRRTDTNYGYTF. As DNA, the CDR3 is TGTGCCAGCAGAAGGACGGATACTAACTATGGCTACACCTTC.

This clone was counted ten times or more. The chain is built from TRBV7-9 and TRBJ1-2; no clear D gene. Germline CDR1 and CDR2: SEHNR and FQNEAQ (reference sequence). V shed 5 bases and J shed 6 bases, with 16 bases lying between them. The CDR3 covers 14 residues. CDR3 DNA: TGTGCCAGCAGCGGTCCATCTCCCCCCAATGGCTACACCTTC. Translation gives CASSGPSPPNGYTF. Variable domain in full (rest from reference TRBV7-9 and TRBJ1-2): DTGVSQNPRHKITKRGQNVTFRCDPISEHNRLYWYRQTLGQGPEFLTYFQNEAQLEKSRLLSDRFSAERPKGSFSTLEIQRTEQGDSAMYLCASSGPSPPNGYTFGSGTRLTVV.

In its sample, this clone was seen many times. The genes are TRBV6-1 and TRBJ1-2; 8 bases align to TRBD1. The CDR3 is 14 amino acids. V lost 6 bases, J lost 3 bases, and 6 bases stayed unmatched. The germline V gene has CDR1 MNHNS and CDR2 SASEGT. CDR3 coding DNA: TGTGCCAGCAGCCGGACAGGGTGGGACTATGGCTACACCTTC. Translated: CASSRTGWDYGYTF.

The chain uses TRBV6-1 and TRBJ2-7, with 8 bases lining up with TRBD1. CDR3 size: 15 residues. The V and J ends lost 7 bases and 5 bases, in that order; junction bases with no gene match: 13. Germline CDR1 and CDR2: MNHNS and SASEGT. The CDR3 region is CASTAPGTGRDEQYF. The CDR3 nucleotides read TGTGCCAGCACCGCACCCGGGACAGGAAGGGACGAGCAGTACTTC.

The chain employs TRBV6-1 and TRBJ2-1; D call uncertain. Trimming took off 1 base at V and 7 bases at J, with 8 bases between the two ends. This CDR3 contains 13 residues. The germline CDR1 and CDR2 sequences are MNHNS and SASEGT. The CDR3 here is CASSEEPQNEQFF. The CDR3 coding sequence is TGTGCCAGCAGTGAAGAACCACAAAATGAGCAGTTCTTC.

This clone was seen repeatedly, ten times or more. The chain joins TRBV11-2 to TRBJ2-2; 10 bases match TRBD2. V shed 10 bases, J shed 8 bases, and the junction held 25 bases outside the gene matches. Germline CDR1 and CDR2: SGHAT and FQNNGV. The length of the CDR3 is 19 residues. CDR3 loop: CAIGMTAGGPPVGLGELFF. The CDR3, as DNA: TGTGCCATAGGGATGACAGCGGGGGGGCCTCCCGTCGGTTTAGGGGAGCTGTTTTTT.

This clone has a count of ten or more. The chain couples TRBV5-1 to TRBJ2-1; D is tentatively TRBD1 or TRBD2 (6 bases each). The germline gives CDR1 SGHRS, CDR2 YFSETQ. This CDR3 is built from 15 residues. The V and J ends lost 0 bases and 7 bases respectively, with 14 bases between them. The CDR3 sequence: CASSLGGGGGNEQFF. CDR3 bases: TGCGCCAGCAGCTTGGGAGGCGGAGGGGGGAATGAGCAGTTCTTC.

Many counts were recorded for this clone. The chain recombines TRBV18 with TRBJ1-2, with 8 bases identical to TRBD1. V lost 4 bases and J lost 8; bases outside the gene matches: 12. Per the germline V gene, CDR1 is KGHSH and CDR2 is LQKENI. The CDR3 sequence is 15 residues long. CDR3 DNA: TGTGCCAGCTCACTCCCCGGACAGGGATACGGAGGCTACACCTTC. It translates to CASSLPGQGYGGYTF.